This is a list of T cell receptor beta chains from one sample in a study of OX40 agonist ivuxolimab in advanced cancers. Clones were sequenced by immunoSEQ multiplex PCR, and TCRdb holds only the in-frame ones, with some missing. The sample includes roughly 55,000 clones, roughly three quarters of them seen just once. The sample here was CD4+ or CD8+ T cells sorted from blood, taken in a trial of the OX40 agonist ivuxolimab. These receptors were obtained from an adult with an advanced solid tumor such as melanoma, head and neck, liver or kidney cancer. Each CDR3 is given with its conserved first and last residue.

V: TRBV25-1
CDR3: CASSASRGIAGANVLTF

V: TRBV10-1
CDR3: CASSYTVPSGKPYNEQFF

V: TRBV14
CDR3: CASSQLVLTETQYF

V: TRBV6-1
CDR3: CASSVLQNTEAFF

V: TRBV7-2
CDR3: CASSYGLARNNEQFF

V: TRBV7-2
CDR3: CASSLIPYTGELFF

V: TRBV30
CDR3: CAWSVRASGTYEQYF

V: TRBV7-9
CDR3: CASSLEGAGQLAFF

V: TRBV5-4
CDR3: CASSSRDMSSYEQYF

V: TRBV6-5
CDR3: CASSSPGLVQETQYF

V: TRBV7-3
CDR3: CASSSRTSGSGSYNEQFF

V: TRBV14
CDR3: CASSPPGKQYF

V: TRBV18
CDR3: CASSPSSRNTGELFF

V: TRBV11-2
CDR3: CASSLLTGTNTEAFF

V: TRBV28
CDR3: CASSFGRKGHQETQYF

V: TRBV6-4
CDR3: CASIKGPSYNQPQHF

V: TRBV6-4
CDR3: CASSLKSTGETEQFF

V: TRBV6-5
CDR3: CASSPGRAAGYGYTF

V: TRBV7-2
CDR3: CASSPLGDTEAFF

V: TRBV28
CDR3: CASSPGLAGVRETQYF

V: TRBV28
CDR3: CASSFSDRGKAEAFF

V: TRBV6-6
CDR3: CASSYSRGASDTQYF

V: TRBV27
CDR3: CASSSGQGARSQYF

V: TRBV19
CDR3: CASSMGRNQPQHF

V: TRBV7-2
CDR3: CASSLLAGGETQYF

V: TRBV6-4
CDR3: CASSLDRGNQPQHF

V: TRBV10-2
CDR3: CASSEMVSWGQGVWYEQYF

V: TRBV27
CDR3: CASSRNNAGHGSYEQYF

V: TRBV9
CDR3: CASSLLDSSGNTIYF

V: TRBV5-1
CDR3: CASRRVGEQFF

V: TRBV2
CDR3: CASSPDRGRSLYF

V: TRBV7-2
CDR3: CASSPGRANYEQYF

V: TRBV9
CDR3: CASSVAFAPDTQYF

V: TRBV21-1
CDR3: CASSKNDLDGAPYEQYF